These T cell receptor beta chains were read from a single sample in a study of CD8 T cells in ankylosing spondylitis. TCRdb recomputed calls from the 5' RACE reads with MiXCR, one row per CDR3 protein. The data show approximately 300,000 distinct CDR3 sequences, less than 25% seen once. Specimen: blood, either unsorted or a sorted T cell fraction (not recorded which). The source of these receptors is a female donor with ankylosing spondylitis or in good health (not recorded which). Each CDR3 is given with its conserved first and last residue.

v_gene	len	j_gene	CDR3aa
TRBV29-1	14	TRBJ1-1	CSVEVRGAGTEAFF
TRBV6-5	15	TRBJ1-1	CASSSGGFGDTEAFF
TRBV7-9	11	TRBJ2-1	CASTLGDEQFF
TRBV7-9	14	TRBJ2-1	CATPGTVSYNEQFF
TRBV10-3	14	TRBJ2-3	CATRQVASTDTQYF
TRBV2	14	TRBJ2-7	CATETGPLTYEQYF
TRBV12-3/TRBV12-4	15	TRBJ1-5	CASSLTGQGNQPQHF
TRBV7-2	16	TRBJ2-3	CASSPKAGGGTDTQYF
TRBV20-1	15	TRBJ2-3	CSAVSGASSTDTQFF
TRBV7-9	17	TRBJ2-1	CASSLPPGREAYNEQFF
TRBV12-3/TRBV12-4	18	TRBJ2-1	CASSPRLAGVRAYNEKFF
TRBV6-1	15	TRBJ1-1	CASSQSPGGYTEAFF
TRBV6-1	14	TRBJ2-2	CASMRDTSTGELFF
TRBV12-3/TRBV12-4	14	TRBJ1-2	CASSFASGSKVYTF
TRBV6-2/TRBV6-3	11	TRBJ1-2	CASSLFYGYTF
TRBV2	16	TRBJ2-3	CASSASGQSSTDTQYF
TRBV20-1	13	TRBJ2-7	CSATLAGVGEQYF
TRBV20-1	11	TRBJ2-1	CSARLGDEQFF
TRBV29-1	15	TRBJ1-2	CSVEDRLRGTYGYTF
TRBV15	15	TRBJ2-5	CATSIAGDGRETQYF
TRBV20-1	15	TRBJ2-1	CSADSGRIGSDEQFF
TRBV6-1	14	TRBJ2-1	CASRELGSDNEQFF
TRBV7-2	13	TRBJ2-7	CASSLGRRGEQYF
TRBV20-1	15	TRBJ1-1	CSARVPGQGNTEAFF
TRBV4-3	14	TRBJ2-2	CASSRTLLTGELFF
TRBV5-1	14	TRBJ2-7	CASSIGQKKVEQYF
TRBV6-5	12	TRBJ2-1	CASTGLANEQFF